Below, 15 T cell receptor beta chains from the same sample are listed, as sequenced in a study of blood T cell repertoires in COVID-19. Using immunoSEQ multiplex PCR, the repertoire was profiled, and TCRdb retains in-frame clones only, with some absent. The data hold fewer than 70,000 clones, with over 70% observed a single time. The source material was peripheral blood. These receptors were collected from a human donor in a cohort sampled during active COVID-19.

V is TRBV28 and J is TRBJ2-7, with 8 bases fitting TRBD1. The germline V gene encodes CDR1 MDHEN and CDR2 SYDVKM. This CDR3 region has 16 residues. V trimming: 3 bases; J trimming: 10 bases; junction bases outside the gene matches: 17. CDR3 sequence: CASSFFSFTDRVEQYF. The CDR3 bases are TGTGCCAGCAGTTTTTTCTCTTTTACGGACAGGGTGGAACAGTACTTC. The full variable domain, its missing parts supplied by reference TRBV28 and TRBJ2-7, is DVKVTQSSRYLVKRTGEKVFLECVQDMDHENMFWYRQDPGLGLRLIYFSYDVKMKEKGDIPEGYSVSREKKERFSLILESASTNQTSMYLCASSFFSFTDRVEQYFGPGTRLTVT.

This clone was seen only a few times. This rearrangement joins TRBV4-1 to TRBJ1-5; D is possibly TRBD1 (6 bases). This CDR3 is 15 amino acids long. Trimming took 3 bases from V and 3 from J, leaving 12 bases between them. Germline CDR1 and CDR2: MGHRA and YSYEKL. Here the CDR3 reads CASSQDTGFNQPQHF. The CDR3, as DNA: TGCGCCAGCAGCCAGGACACAGGGTTCAATCAGCCCCAGCATTTT.

The chain links TRBV28 to TRBJ2-4; 13 nucleotides line up with TRBD2. CDR3 size: 16 residues. V was clipped by 6 bases and J by 7 bases; unmatched bases: 9. Germline V gene sequence: CDR1 MDHEN, CDR2 SYDVKM. CDR3 in amino acids: CASRPGLAGVRNIQYF. In nucleotides, the CDR3 is TGTGCCAGCAGACCAGGACTAGCGGGAGTAAGGAACATTCAGTACTTC.

The rearrangement joins TRBV2 to TRBJ2-7, with 9 bases lining up with TRBD1. The germline V gene encodes CDR1 SNHLY and CDR2 FYNNEI. This CDR3 is built from 13 residues. V lost 6 bases, J lost 7 bases, and 7 bases stayed unmatched. The CDR3 loop is CASRGDRAWEQYF. CDR3 sequence (DNA): TGTGCCAGCAGGGGGGACAGGGCGTGGGAGCAGTACTTC.

The rearrangement uses TRBV5-6 and TRBJ2-7; 11 bases are shared with TRBD1. This CDR3 has 15 amino acids. Losses at the gene ends were 4 bases for V and 0 bases for J; bases not matched to a gene: 3. Looked up from germline, CDR1 is SGHDT and CDR2 is YYEEEE. This CDR3 reads CASSGTGGHSYEQYF. Written as DNA, the CDR3 is TGTGCCAGCAGCGGGACAGGGGGACACTCCTACGAGCAGTACTTC.

By proportion, this clone is medium-sized. The chain has TRBV6-5 and TRBJ1-6, with D hard to call. CDR1 MNHEY and CDR2 SVGAGI come from the germline V gene. The CDR3 is 12 amino acids. V was cut by 7 bases and J by 9 bases, with 10 bases left in between. The DNA of the CDR3 is TGTGCCAGCAAGACATTCCCTTCACCCCTCCACTTT. Residues: CASKTFPSPLHF.

The J gene is TRBJ1-2, the V gene TRBV20-1; no definite D call. Germline V gene sequence: CDR1 DFQATT, CDR2 SNEGSKA (reference sequence). The CDR3 runs to 15 residues. V lost 3 bases, J lost 1 base, and 15 bases lay in between. CDR3 DNA: TGCAGTGCTAGTCATCTTACAACCGATAACTATGGCTACACCTTC. Translating gives CSASHLTTDNYGYTF.

This clone was seen only once. The chain employs TRBV28 and TRBJ2-1; 7 positions agree with TRBD2. The CDR3 runs to 14 residues. Germline V gives CDR1 MDHEN, CDR2 SYDVKM. V gave up 6 bases and J gave up 8 bases; unmatched junction bases: 10. The CDR3 spells CASRDSGWRHEQFF. The CDR3 bases are TGTGCCAGCAGGGATAGCGGGTGGCGACATGAGCAGTTCTTC.

J is TRBJ2-7 and V is TRBV6-6, with TRBD2 identical over 12 bases. The germline CDR1 and CDR2 sequences are MNHNY and SVGAGI (reference sequence). The CDR3 runs 16 residues. J lost 4 bases, V lost 10 bases, and 14 bases had no gene match. The CDR3 is CATLVFTSGRFYEQYF. The CDR3 DNA reads as TGTGCCACCCTGGTTTTTACTAGCGGGAGGTTTTACGAGCAGTACTTC.

Here the CDR3 DNA reads TGCGCCAGCAGCCAAGAATTCCCAGGGCCTCGTGGAGATACGCAGTATTTT. Translated, it gives CASSQEFPGPRGDTQYF. The rearrangement uses TRBV4-1 and TRBJ2-3; TRBD1 might be the D (5 bases). Per the germline V gene, CDR1 is MGHRA and CDR2 is YSYEKL. The CDR3 contains 17 residues. V shed 0 bases and J shed 5 bases, with 18 bases lying between them.

The V gene is TRBV21-1, the J gene TRBJ1-2; TRBD1, the table's D call, lacks a check against the DNA. TRBV21-1 is shown as a pseudogene. The CDR3 has 18 residues. The CDR3: CASSKAANRGLKSGGYTF. CDR3 sequence (DNA): TGTGCCAGCAGCAAAGCAGCTAACAGGGGATTAAAATCGGGAGGCTACACCTTC.

The genes are TRBV11-2 and TRBJ1-1; no reliable D call. Trimming left V 3 bases short and J 1 base short, with 6 bases between. Germline V lookup: CDR1 SGHAT, CDR2 FQNNGV. The CDR3 is 13 amino acids. The CDR3: CASSLTGNTEAFF. The CDR3 DNA sequence: TGTGCCAGCAGCTTGACTGGGAACACTGAAGCTTTCTTT. Full variable domain (remainder filled in from reference TRBV11-2 and TRBJ1-1): EAGVAQSPRYKIIEKRQSVAFWCNPISGHATLYWYQQILGQGPKLLIQFQNNGVVDDSQLPKDRFSAERLKGVDSTLKIQPAKLEDSAVYLCASSLTGNTEAFFGQGTRLTVV.

The rearrangement links TRBV2 to TRBJ1-3; D not resolved. Germline loops: CDR1 SNHLY, CDR2 FYNNEI. The length of the CDR3 is 15 residues. Trimming removed 7 bases at V and 0 bases at J, with 13 bases between. This CDR3 reads CASNLGGGSGNTIYF. The CDR3 nucleotides read TGTGCCAGCAATCTCGGAGGCGGCTCTGGAAACACCATATATTTT.

The chain is built from TRBV7-2 and TRBJ1-1; TRBD1 matches at 8 bases. The germline V gene has CDR1 SGHTA and CDR2 FQGNSA. The CDR3 is made up of 15 amino acids. V shed 5 bases and J 6 bases; nucleotides not matched to a gene: 11. The CDR3 DNA reads as TGTGCCAGCAGCCCCCGGACAGGGAGAATCTCTGAAGCTTTCTTT. Translated, it gives CASSPRTGRISEAFF.

This clone was recorded a few times. The CDR3 protein is CASSPSSYNSPLHF. CDR3 nucleotides: TGTGCCAGCTCACCCAGCTCCTATAATTCACCCCTCCACTTT. The chain has TRBV18 and TRBJ1-6, with D unclear. Deletions cut 3 bases from V and 0 bases from J, with 3 bases between. CDR1 is KGHSH, CDR2 LQKENI, per germline. The CDR3 runs to 14 residues. Full variable domain (rest looked up from reference TRBV18 and TRBJ1-6): NAGVMQNPRHLVRRRGQEARLRCSPMKGHSHVYWYRQLPEEGLKFMVYLQKENIIDESGMPKERFSAEFPKEGPSILRIQQVVRGDSAAYFCASSPSSYNSPLHFGNGTRLTVT.